A single sample is the source of the 19 T cell receptor beta chains below, sequenced in a study of control samples from healthy donors and cancer patients. The assay was immunoSEQ multiplex PCR, and TCRdb's table has in-frame clones only and misses some. In the table there are some 130,000 clones, about 93% of which are singletons. Sequencing was done on a sample of blood. The receptors originated from a man in his late teens or twenties in good health.

V and J are TRBV6-5 and TRBJ1-1; unclear D gene. This CDR3 contains 15 residues. The V gene's germline CDR1 is MNHEY and CDR2 SVGAGI. The V and J ends lost 0 bases and 7 bases respectively, with 15 bases between them. The CDR3 is CASSYSSGFMSEAFF. CDR3 DNA: TGTGCCAGCAGTTACTCATCGGGCTTCATGAGTGAAGCTTTCTTT.

The chain links TRBV29-1 to TRBJ2-1, with D perhaps being TRBD1 or TRBD2 (5 bases each). This CDR3 contains 13 residues. Germline assignment: CDR1 SQVTM and CDR2 ANQGSEA. Trimming shortened V by 3 bases and J by 11 bases, and 17 bases separated the two germline ends. The CDR3 DNA reads as TGCAGCGTTGATAAGGTAATGGGACGGCAGCAGTTCTTC. It codes for CSVDKVMGRQQFF.

The rearrangement links TRBV24-1 to TRBJ2-1; the D gene is possibly TRBD1 (6 bases). Germline V lookup: CDR1 KGHDR, CDR2 SFDVKD. Trimming pared 1 base from V and 6 bases from J, leaving 12 bases between. The CDR3 is 15 amino acids. The CDR3 DNA is TGTGCCACCAGTGATTTAGGGGGTATGGGCAATGAGCAGTTCTTC. This sequence encodes CATSDLGGMGNEQFF.

This clone was seen a single time. J is TRBJ1-5 and V is TRBV7-9; no firm D call. The V end was cut by 1 base, the J end by 6 bases, with 10 bases between. CDR1 and CDR2 from the germline V gene are SEHNR and FQNEAQ (reference sequence). The CDR3 has 14 amino acids. The CDR3 sequence: CASSLDTPTQPQHF. CDR3 sequence (DNA): TGTGCCAGCAGCTTAGACACCCCCACTCAGCCCCAGCATTTT.

The rearrangement uses TRBV18 and TRBJ2-7, with D tentatively TRBD2 (6 bases). Trimming stripped 2 bases from V and 3 bases from J, with 14 bases between. This CDR3 has 15 residues. CDR1 and CDR2 from the germline V gene are KGHSH and LQKENI. CDR3 sequence reads: CASSPRLASLYEQYV. DNA for the CDR3: TGTGCCAGCTCACCAAGGCTAGCGTCCCTCTACGAGCAGTACGTC.

For the CDR3, the DNA is TGCGCCAGCAGCCAACTGCGGGACAGGGAGACGGGGGGCTACACCTTC. Amino acids: CASSQLRDRETGGYTF. V usage is TRBV4-3 and J usage is TRBJ1-2, with 9 nucleotides matching TRBD1. Germline V gene lookup returns CDR1 LGHNA and CDR2 YSLEER. This CDR3 comprises 16 residues. Unmatched junction bases numbered 12, after V lost 2 bases and J lost 8 bases.

This chain links TRBV28 with TRBJ1-6; the D is unclear. CDR1 and CDR2 from the germline V gene are MDHEN and SYDVKM. The CDR3 has 14 amino acids. V gave up 7 bases and J gave up 9 bases, with 16 bases separating them. CDR3 nucleotides: TGTGCCAGCACCCTGGGAGGATATGGTTCACCCCTCCACTTT. It yields the protein CASTLGGYGSPLHF.

The chain couples TRBV3-1 (or the pseudogene TRBV3-2) to TRBJ2-1; D possibly matches TRBD1 or TRBD2 (6 bases each). In germline, CDR1 is LGHDT, CDR2 YNNKEL (reference sequence). Trimming stripped 0 bases from V and 5 bases from J, with 14 bases between. The CDR3 is 16 amino acids. This CDR3 is CASSQEGRDTNNEQFF. The DNA for the CDR3 is TGTGCCAGCAGCCAAGAGGGGCGGGACACCAACAATGAGCAGTTCTTC.

This clone has a single count. The rearrangement links TRBV4-1 to TRBJ1-4; D unresolved. This CDR3 spans 16 amino acids. CDR1 and CDR2 (germline): MGHRA, YSYEKL. V lost 3 bases to trimming and J lost 1 base, with 12 bases between them. The CDR3 sequence is CASSQAGDRTNEKLFF. CDR3 coding DNA: TGCGCCAGCAGCCAGGCCGGAGATAGAACTAATGAAAAACTGTTTTTT.

CDR3 loop: CASRERSEKLFF. CDR3 bases: TGTGCCAGCAGGGAACGTTCCGAAAAACTGTTTTTT. The V gene is TRBV5-6, the J gene TRBJ1-4; D ambiguous. The CDR3 spans 12 residues. In germline, CDR1 is SGHDT, CDR2 YYEEEE. Trimming shortened V by 5 bases and J by 8 bases, and 10 bases separated the two germline ends. Supplemented by reference TRBV5-6 and TRBJ1-4, the full variable domain reads DAGVTQSPTHLIKTRGQQVTLRCSPKSGHDTVSWYQQALGQGPQFIFQYYEEEERQRGNFPDRFSGHQFPNYSSELNVNALLLGDSALYLCASRERSEKLFFGSGTQLSVL.

The V and J genes are TRBV6-5 and TRBJ1-1, with D hard to call. CDR1 and CDR2 (germline): MNHEY, SVGAGI. V was pared by 7 bases and J by 7 bases, with 19 bases between. The CDR3 spans 14 residues. The CDR3 is CASTLDRGGVEAFF. The CDR3 DNA reads as TGTGCCAGCACCCTCGACCGAGGTGGTGTTGAAGCTTTCTTT.

CDR3 nucleotides: TGCGCCAGCAGCAAAACAGCGAACACTGAAGCTTTCTTT. This gives the protein CASSKTANTEAFF. The V gene is TRBV5-1, the J gene TRBJ1-1; no firm D call. Per the germline V gene, CDR1 is SGHRS and CDR2 is YFSETQ. CDR3 length: 13 amino acids. Trimming took 4 bases from V and 1 from J, leaving 8 bases between them.

V gene TRBV5-1 combines with J gene TRBJ2-1; D possibly corresponds to TRBD1 (5 bases). CDR1 is SGHRS, CDR2 YFSETQ, per germline. The germline V and J ends were trimmed by 1 base and 2 bases, with 13 bases remaining between them. The CDR3 spans 16 residues. The CDR3 is CASSLNGEGAYNEQFF. Here the CDR3 DNA reads TGCGCCAGCAGCTTGAATGGGGAAGGGGCCTACAATGAGCAGTTCTTC.

The V call is TRBV19, the J call TRBJ2-7, with 7 nucleotides matching TRBD2. The germline V gene encodes CDR1 LNHDA and CDR2 SQIVND (reference sequence). The CDR3 totals 15 residues. After removal of 3 bases from V and 5 bases from J, the junction contained 10 bases not matched to a gene. The CDR3 sequence is CASSMAGTIWDEQYF. The CDR3 bases are TGTGCCAGTAGTATGGCCGGGACTATCTGGGACGAGCAGTACTTC.

The J gene is TRBJ2-3, the V gene TRBV24-1, with TRBD1 identical over 9 bases. J was trimmed by 1 base and V by 7 bases; bases with no gene match: 2. Per the germline V gene, CDR1 is KGHDR and CDR2 is SFDVKD. The CDR3 has 14 residues. The CDR3 region has the DNA TGTGCCACCAGCCGGACAGGGGGCACAGATACGCAGTATTTT. It is translated as CATSRTGGTDTQYF.

The chain is built from TRBV5-1 and TRBJ2-1, with no clear D. Looked up from germline, CDR1 is SGHRS and CDR2 is YFSETQ. The CDR3 totals 14 residues. V was trimmed by 2 bases and J by 2 bases, leaving 8 bases between them. Written as DNA, the CDR3 is TGCGCCAGCAGCTTCGGAGATCCCTACAATGAGCAGTTCTTC. This codes for CASSFGDPYNEQFF.

This clone has a single count. The V call is TRBV23-1, the J call TRBJ2-7; perhaps TRBD1 as D (6 bases). TRBV23-1 is assigned to the ORF class and has an uncertain function. The CDR3 spans 15 residues. With 0 bases removed from V and 2 bases from J, the gap between germline ends came to 11 bases. The chain's CDR3 is CASSQSRAGAYEQYV. The CDR3 DNA sequence: TGCGCCAGCAGTCAATCACGGGCAGGGGCCTACGAGCAGTACGTC.

This clone was seen just once. The rearrangement uses TRBV11-2 and TRBJ2-7; possibly TRBD2 for D (6 bases). V was clipped by 4 bases and J by 1 base, with 8 bases between them. Germline V gene data show CDR1 as SGHAT and CDR2 as FQNNGV. The CDR3 is 13 amino acids. The CDR3 coding sequence is TGTGCCAGCAGCTATGGAGGGTCCTACGAGCAGTACGTC. This translates into CASSYGGSYEQYV.

This sequence joins TRBV5-1 and TRBJ2-7, with D perhaps matching TRBD1 or TRBD2 (6 bases each). The CDR3 length is 12 residues. With 0 bases removed from V and 6 bases from J, the gap between germline ends came to 7 bases. Germline V gene data show CDR1 as SGHRS and CDR2 as YFSETQ. Written as DNA, the CDR3 is TGCGCCAGCAGCTTGGAGGGGGGCGAGCAGTACTTC. It yields the protein CASSLEGGEQYF.